Listed below are T cell receptor beta chains from one sample, sequenced in a study of molecular identifiers for immune sequencing clone quantification. TCRdb re-analysed the PCR reads in MiXCR, keeping a single row per CDR3 protein. The repertoire holds approximately 97,000 distinct CDR3 sequences, with 20% to 25% as singletons. The sequencing input was naive CD8+ T cells from blood, with Jurkat cell RNA spiked in. These receptors all stem from a human donor in good health. Some libraries in this study had Jurkat cell RNA spiked in. The CDR3 runs from the conserved cysteine through the conserved F or W. The order of the fields is J gene, CDR3 length, V gene, D gene, clone size, CDR3 protein, CDR3 DNA. A D gene is named only where the DNA matches it firmly. The size of a clone is reported for some rows only, either as once, few or many, or as a class for expanded clones.

>TRBJ2-6|18|TRBV2|TRBD1|few
CASSDGTGGGLGANVLTF
TGTGCCAGCAGTGATGGGACAGGGGGGGGACTTGGGGCCAACGTCCTGACTTTC
>TRBJ1-4|13|TRBV12-3/TRBV12-4|-|many
CASSWGGGAELFF
TGTGCCAGCAGTTGGGGTGGGGGGGCAGAACTGTTTTTT
>TRBJ2-2|18|TRBV5-1|TRBD1|-
CASSFRTGWIEGTGELFF
TGCGCCAGCAGCTTCCGGACAGGGTGGATAGAAGGCACCGGGGAGCTGTTTTTT
>TRBJ1-4|14|TRBV4-1|-|-
CASSQGRFNEKLFF
TGCGCCAGCAGCCAGGGACGGTTTAATGAAAAACTGTTTTTT
>TRBJ2-7|15|TRBV5-1|TRBD1|many
CASSLGQGYSYEQYF
TGCGCCAGCAGCTTGGGACAGGGGTACTCCTACGAGCAGTACTTC
>TRBJ2-7|13|TRBV3-1|-|many
CASSQGGAGEQYF
TGTGCCAGCAGCCAAGGGGGGGCGGGCGAGCAGTACTTC
>TRBJ2-7|15|TRBV12-3/TRBV12-4|-|-
CASSFFGRGSYEQYF
TGTGCCAGCAGTTTTTTCGGCAGGGGATCTTACGAGCAGTACTTC
>TRBJ1-5|15|TRBV7-9|-|many
CASSLTAGGYQPQHF
TGTGCCAGCAGCCTCACAGCGGGTGGATATCAGCCCCAGCATTTT
>TRBJ2-5|15|TRBV6-5|TRBD2|few
CASSYPGGGAETQYF
TGTGCCAGCAGTTACCCGGGGGGGGGGGCAGAGACCCAGTACTTC
>TRBJ2-6|18|TRBV6-2/TRBV6-3|TRBD1|-
CASSCRDRADSGANVLTF
TGTGCCAGCTCATGCAGGGACAGGGCTGACTCTGGGGCCAACGTCCTGACATTC
>TRBJ1-1|14|TRBV6-5|-|many
CASTPYEGSPEAFF
TGTGCCAGCACTCCCTACGAAGGGAGCCCTGAAGCTTTCTTT
>TRBJ2-1|17|TRBV4-1|TRBD1|-
CASSISPATGFNNEQFF
TGCGCCAGCAGCATCTCCCCCGCGACAGGGTTCAACAATGAGCAGTTCTTC
>TRBJ1-5|14|TRBV7-9|-|many
CASSSGTGNQPQHF
TGTGCCAGCAGCTCCGGGACCGGAAATCAGCCCCAGCATTTT